This entry concerns a single T cell receptor beta chain. Its antigen is currently unknown. TCRdb's copy holds only in-frame clones and misses some; the assay was immunoSEQ multiplex PCR. This table holds under 150,000 clones, 80% to 90% found once. The data originate from a study of radiation and T cells in renal cell carcinoma. Study conclusions and caveats: Without pretreatment biopsies, baseline tumor clonotype presence was undetermined. Top tumor clonotypes rose in blood 2 weeks post-radiation, then contracted.

Time point of the sample: blood 2 weeks post-SBRT. Treatment in this sample: 15 Gy SBRT to primary tumor, nephrectomy 4 weeks later. The trim removed 3 bases at V and 2 bases at J, leaving 3 bases unmatched. There are 15 residues in the CDR3. CDR1 and CDR2 from the germline V gene are SGHNT and YYREEE (reference sequence). V and J are TRBV5-4 and TRBJ2-7; 12 bases align to TRBD2. The starting material was blood, obtained from a patient whose treatment included radiotherapy and nephrectomy. This TCR was recovered from a woman aged 55-69 years with renal cell carcinoma. The DNA for the CDR3 is TGTGCCAGCAGCTCGACTAGCGGGAGCCCCTACGAGCAGTACTTC. It yields the protein CASSSTSGSPYEQYF.